Below, 4 T cell receptor beta chains from the same sample are listed, as sequenced in a study of cytomegalovirus exposure and HLA in healthy donors (dated by TCRdb to the late 2010s). Library method: the immunoSEQ multiplex PCR assay. For the multiplex PCR, a mixture combining 60 forward primers for TCR Vbeta segments and 13 reverse primers for TCR Jbeta segments was used. Entries here come from immuneACCESS through TCRdb and include only in-frame sequences with V and J called. Some clones fail to appear in such tables; in the studies checked, an unresolved V gene covers under half of the shortfall, and the cause of the remainder is unknown. The sample data list about 160,000 clones, and about four fifths of these were observed just once. The top ten clonotypes cover 7% of the sample. Material: PBMCs. These receptors were obtained from a woman under 40 in good health and CMV-seropositive.

The genes are TRBV6-5 and TRBJ2-7, with D possibly matching TRBD1 (6 bases). The CDR3 is 15 amino acids. CDR1 is MNHEY and CDR2 is SVGAGI in the germline V gene. Trimming took 0 bases from V and 1 from J, leaving 10 bases between them. CDR3 loop: CASSYSSRGSYEQYF. The CDR3 DNA reads TGTGCCAGCAGTTACTCGAGCAGGGGATCCTACGAGCAGTACTTC.

Comment on this clone: One junction end disagrees with the germline gene, perhaps due to a read error. V is TRBV6-1 and J is TRBJ2-5; 7 bases line up with TRBD2. Per germline, CDR1 MNHNS and CDR2 SASEGT. This CDR3 comprises 16 residues. This chain's CDR3 is CASSEAGLPGEETQYF. In DNA, the CDR3 is TGTGCCAGCAGCGAAGCGGGATTGCCGGGGGAAGAGACCCAGTACTTC.

V and J are TRBV29-1 and TRBJ2-2; possibly TRBD2 for D (5 bases). This CDR3 contains 12 residues. CDR1 is SQVTM and CDR2 is ANQGSEA in the germline V gene. Trimming cost V 6 bases and J 3 bases, with 8 bases left between them. CDR3 residues: CSVGMYTGELFF. CDR3 bases: TGCAGCGTCGGGATGTACACCGGGGAGCTGTTTTTT.

The chain carries TRBV28 and TRBJ1-1; the match to TRBD1 covers 11 bases. Germline trimming cut 5 bases from V and 4 bases from J; bases unmatched to any gene: 9. The CDR3 has 16 amino acids. Germline V gene data show CDR1 as MDHEN and CDR2 as SYDVKM. The CDR3 DNA reads TGTGCCAGCAGTCCCGGACAGGGGGCATTGAGCACTGAAGCTTTCTTT. The encoded protein is CASSPGQGALSTEAFF. The complete variable domain, with remaining parts taken from reference TRBV28 and TRBJ1-1, reads DVKVTQSSRYLVKRTGEKVFLECVQDMDHENMFWYRQDPGLGLRLIYFSYDVKMKEKGDIPEGYSVSREKKERFSLILESASTNQTSMYLCASSPGQGALSTEAFFGQGTRLTVV.